What follows are 32 T cell receptor beta chains derived from one specimen sequenced in a study of blood T cell repertoires in COVID-19 (TCRdb year 2020). The protocol used for the library was the immunoSEQ multiplex PCR assay. The immuneACCESS repertoire file appears here via TCRdb, limited to in-frame rearrangements. These files lack a portion of the clones; in checked studies, under half of the deficit traces to unresolved V genes, and the cause of the others is not known. The sample table holds more than 100,000 clones, of which 87% were seen once. The top ten hold roughly 2.5% of the sample. The source material was peripheral blood. The receptors shown here come from a man aged 50-59 years with active COVID-19.

This clone was detected only a few times. The chain combines TRBV2 with TRBJ1-1; D is uncertain. The CDR3 totals 15 residues. Between the trimmed V and J ends, which lost 0 bases and 2 bases, there was a span of 10 bases. The V gene's germline CDR1 is SNHLY and CDR2 FYNNEI. This CDR3 reads CASSEALPPNTEAFF. For the CDR3, the DNA is TGTGCCAGCAGTGAAGCTCTACCGCCCAACACTGAAGCTTTCTTT. The full variable domain, in which reference TRBV2 and TRBJ1-1 provide the parts outside the CDR3, is EPEVTQTPSHQVTQMGQEVILRCVPISNHLYFYWYRQILGQKVEFLVSFYNNEISEKSEIFDDQFSVERPDGSNFTLKIRSTKLEDSAMYFCASSEALPPNTEAFFGQGTRLTVV.

CDR3 protein: CASSRGQGKDTQYF. The CDR3, as DNA: TGTGCCAGCAGCCGGGGACAGGGAAAAGATACGCAGTATTTT. V usage is TRBV7-7 and J usage is TRBJ2-3; 9 bases are shared with TRBD1. The J segment lost 5 bases and the V segment lost 5 bases, leaving 5 bases of the junction unmatched. Germline V gives CDR1 SSHAT, CDR2 FNYEAQ (reference sequence). This CDR3 is 14 amino acids long.

The genes are TRBV11-2 and TRBJ2-7; perhaps TRBD2 as D (5 bases). The CDR3 has 14 amino acids. Trimming took 0 bases from V and 3 from J, leaving 9 bases between them. The germline V gene has CDR1 SGHAT and CDR2 FQNNGV. The CDR3 sequence is CASSLEAGGYEQYF. The CDR3 DNA is TGTGCCAGCAGCTTAGAGGCCGGAGGCTACGAGCAGTACTTC.

The chain links TRBV3-1 (or the pseudogene TRBV3-2) to TRBJ1-2; D is undetermined. The V gene lost 5 bases and the J gene lost 4 bases, with 17 bases spanning the gap. The CDR3 is 15 residues long. Germline-derived CDR1 and CDR2 are LGHDT and YNNKEL (reference sequence). CDR3 DNA sequence: TGTGCCAGCAGCTCCTTTACACCCGAAATCTATGGCTACACCTTC. Its protein product is CASSSFTPEIYGYTF.

V is TRBV14 and J is TRBJ1-2, with D maybe TRBD1 (5 bases). V was pared by 4 bases and J by 6 bases, with 15 bases between. Germline loops: CDR1 SGHDN, CDR2 FVKESK. The CDR3 length is 14 residues. In DNA form, the CDR3 reads TGTGCCAGCAGCCTAGTGGGGGGGATTCATGGCTACACCTTC. As protein: CASSLVGGIHGYTF.

This clone came up a few times. The chain is built from TRBV4-1 and TRBJ2-6, with TRBD2 identical over 13 bases. Per germline, CDR1 MGHRA and CDR2 YSYEKL. V gave up 4 bases and J gave up 4 bases; unmatched junction bases: 7. The CDR3 sequence is 18 residues long. The CDR3 DNA sequence: TGCGCCAGCAGCCTCCGGACTAGCGGGGGTCCGGGGGCCAACGTCCTGACTTTC. This sequence encodes CASSLRTSGGPGANVLTF.

V is TRBV4-2 and J is TRBJ2-2; 7 bases fit TRBD2. Germline assignment: CDR1 LGHNA and CDR2 YNFKEQ. The CDR3 runs to 18 residues. V gave up 1 base and J gave up 0 bases; unmatched junction bases: 8. CDR3 nucleotides: TGTGCCAGCAGCCAAGCGGTTAGCGGGTACGCGAACACCGGGGAGCTGTTTTTT. As protein: CASSQAVSGYANTGELFF.

The genes are TRBV3-1 (or the pseudogene TRBV3-2) and TRBJ1-2, with 11 positions matching TRBD1. From germline, CDR1 is LGHDT and CDR2 YNNKEL (reference sequence). CDR3 length equals 15 residues. The trim removed 4 bases at V and 4 bases at J, leaving 5 bases unmatched. The DNA of the CDR3 is TGTGCCAGCAGCCCACTAGGACAGGGGGCCTATGGCTACACCTTC. Its protein is CASSPLGQGAYGYTF.

The genes are TRBV13 and TRBJ2-2; D is perhaps TRBD1 (6 bases). V was pared by 5 bases and J by 6 bases, with 10 bases between. Looked up from germline, CDR1 is PRHDT and CDR2 is FYEKMQ (reference sequence). The CDR3 consists of 13 residues. The CDR3 loop is CASSLQGPGELFF. In DNA, the CDR3 is TGTGCCAGCAGCCTGCAGGGGCCCGGGGAGCTGTTTTTT. The full variable domain, in which reference TRBV13 and TRBJ2-2 provide the parts outside the CDR3, is AAGVIQSPRHLIKEKRETATLKCYPIPRHDTVYWYQQGPGQDPQFLISFYEKMQSDKGSIPDRFSAQQFSDYHSELNMSSLELGDSALYFCASSLQGPGELFFGEGSRLTVL.

V usage is TRBV7-6 and J usage is TRBJ2-7; a weak D match, TRBD2 (5 bases). The CDR3 has 14 amino acids. V shed 1 base and J shed 2 bases, with 9 bases lying between them. Germline lookup yields CDR1 SGHVS and CDR2 FNYEAQ. In nucleotides, the CDR3 is TGTGCCAGCAGCTTAGAAACTAGTGCCTACGAGCAGTACTTC. This gives the protein CASSLETSAYEQYF.

This clone appeared a few times. This CDR3 is also generated by other DNA sequences in the sample. The V and J genes are TRBV7-2 and TRBJ1-5; weak D call: TRBD1 (6 bases). CDR3 length: 14 amino acids. In germline, CDR1 is SGHTA, CDR2 FQGNSA. Trimming removed 5 bases at V and 2 bases at J, with 10 bases between. DNA of the CDR3: TGTGCCAGCAGCCCAGGGACACGCAATCAGCCCCAGCATTTT. This sequence encodes CASSPGTRNQPQHF.

The chain links TRBV7-8 to TRBJ2-3; 7 bases map to TRBD2. The CDR3 has 16 amino acids. Germline V gives CDR1 SGHVS, CDR2 FQNEAQ. With 7 bases clipped from V and 2 bases from J, the junction kept 12 bases outside the gene matches. CDR3 in amino acids: CASNRPGTTLTDTQYF. DNA for the CDR3: TGTGCCAGCAACCGACCCGGGACTACCCTCACAGATACGCAGTATTTT. Full variable domain (rest looked up from reference TRBV7-8 and TRBJ2-3): GAGVSQSPRYKVAKRGQDVALRCDPISGHVSLFWYQQALGQGPEFLTYFQNEAQLDKSGLPSDRFFAERPEGSVSTLKIQRTQQEDSAVYLCASNRPGTTLTDTQYFGPGTRLTVL.

The chain combines TRBV6-5 with TRBJ2-7, with TRBD1 matching over 10 bases. The CDR3 covers 12 residues. Germline V CDR1 and CDR2: MNHEY, SVGAGI. Unmatched junction bases numbered 4, after V lost 6 bases and J lost 8 bases. The CDR3: CASRPGQGKQYF. Written as DNA, the CDR3 is TGTGCCAGCAGGCCGGGACAGGGGAAGCAGTACTTC.

This clone was observed many times. The chain recombines TRBV7-6 with TRBJ1-1; 12 positions agree with TRBD1. V lost 4 bases, J lost 0 bases, and 3 bases stayed unmatched. CDR1 is SGHVS, CDR2 FNYEAQ, per germline. This CDR3 comprises 16 residues. The CDR3 coding sequence is TGTGCCAGCAGCTCGGGACAGGGGGCGTTGAACACTGAAGCTTTCTTT. This encodes CASSSGQGALNTEAFF.

The chain joins TRBV5-1 to TRBJ2-3, with 7 bases that match TRBD1. This CDR3 is built from 14 residues. V lost 3 bases, J lost 2 bases, and 3 bases stayed unmatched. Germline CDR1 reads SGHRS; CDR2 reads YFSETQ. The CDR3 is CASSSGQNTDTQYF. The CDR3 nucleotides are TGCGCCAGCAGCTCGGGACAGAACACAGATACGCAGTATTTT.

The rearrangement links TRBV5-1 to TRBJ1-3; no reliable D call. Germline CDR1 reads SGHRS; CDR2 reads YFSETQ. CDR3 size: 15 residues. V dropped 4 bases and J dropped 8 bases, with 19 bases sitting between them. CDR3 loop: CASSQAPNHPDTIYF. CDR3 bases: TGCGCCAGCAGCCAGGCACCAAACCATCCCGACACCATATATTTT.

The chain recombines TRBV5-5 with TRBJ1-4, with 8 nucleotides matching TRBD1. Germline-derived CDR1 and CDR2 are SGHKS and YYEKEE (reference sequence). The V and J ends lost 3 bases and 0 bases, in that order; junction bases with no gene match: 4. The CDR3 runs to 16 residues. Here the CDR3 reads CASSYGQGATNEKLFF. CDR3 in DNA: TGTGCCAGCAGCTACGGACAGGGAGCAACTAATGAAAAACTGTTTTTT.

The chain is built from TRBV7-8 and TRBJ2-5; possibly TRBD1 for D (6 bases). From germline, CDR1 is SGHVS and CDR2 FQNEAQ. This CDR3 is 14 amino acids long. V was shortened by 5 bases and J by 2 bases, with 12 bases between the two germline ends. The CDR3 coding sequence is TGTGCCAGCAGCGGCAGGGGCCAACAAGAGACCCAGTACTTC. Its translation: CASSGRGQQETQYF.

This sequence joins TRBV5-4 and TRBJ2-2, with TRBD1 matching over 7 bases. Germline V gene sequence: CDR1 SGHNT, CDR2 YYREEE (reference sequence). The length of the CDR3 is 15 residues. J was trimmed by 4 bases and V by 4 bases; bases with no gene match: 7. This CDR3 reads CASSRTTGTTGELFF. DNA of the CDR3: TGTGCCAGCAGCCGGACGACAGGGACCACCGGGGAGCTGTTTTTT.

The V call is TRBV18, the J call TRBJ2-6; 7 nucleotides align to TRBD1. Germline values: CDR1 KGHSH, CDR2 LQKENI. The V segment lost 3 bases and the J segment 0 bases; nucleotides outside the gene matches: 11. CDR3 length: 19 amino acids. Here the CDR3 reads CASSPSRGQTSSGANVLTF. CDR3 nucleotide sequence: TGTGCCAGCTCACCTTCGAGGGGACAGACCTCCTCTGGGGCCAACGTCCTGACTTTC.

The CDR3 spells CAIRGTGDNSPLHF. The CDR3 DNA sequence: TGTGCCATCAGGGGGACAGGGGATAATTCACCCCTCCACTTT. The rearrangement uses TRBV10-3 and TRBJ1-6; 10 nucleotides line up with TRBD1. The CDR3 contains 14 residues. V trimming: 6 bases; J trimming: 5 bases; junction bases outside the gene matches: 1. Germline loops: CDR1 ENHRY, CDR2 SYGVKD.

The chain uses TRBV11-3 and TRBJ1-2; 9 bases match TRBD1. This CDR3 region has 12 residues. V was clipped by 5 bases and J by 13 bases; unmatched bases: 8. In germline, CDR1 is SGHNT, CDR2 YENEEA. This CDR3 reads CASSPGQGPSTF. The DNA for the CDR3 is TGTGCCAGCAGCCCGGGACAGGGCCCGAGCACCTTC.

The chain has TRBV3-1 (or the pseudogene TRBV3-2) and TRBJ2-7; 13 bases fit TRBD2. Germline V gives CDR1 LGHDT, CDR2 YNNKEL (reference sequence). The CDR3 runs 15 residues. V lost 6 bases, J lost 3 bases, and 5 bases stayed unmatched. The DNA of the CDR3 is TGTGCCAGCAGGCCGGGACTAGCGGGATACTACGAGCAGTACTTC. Amino acids: CASRPGLAGYYEQYF.

This chain joins TRBV20-1 and TRBJ1-6; a weak D match, TRBD1 (5 bases). V lost 3 bases, J lost 5 bases, and 8 bases lay in between. This CDR3 comprises 13 residues. Germline values: CDR1 DFQATT, CDR2 SNEGSKA (reference sequence). This chain's CDR3 is CSASSTDNSPLHF. CDR3 DNA sequence: TGCAGTGCTAGTTCGACAGATAATTCACCCCTCCACTTT.

The chain is built from TRBV5-1 and TRBJ1-2; 7 nucleotides match TRBD1. V trimming: 4 bases; J trimming: 5 bases; junction bases outside the gene matches: 2. Germline V gene data show CDR1 as SGHRS and CDR2 as YFSETQ. The CDR3 runs to 12 residues. The CDR3 DNA is TGCGCCAGCAGCCGGGGACAGTATGGCTACACCTTC. It is translated as CASSRGQYGYTF. Full variable domain (missing parts from reference TRBV5-1 and TRBJ1-2): KAGVTQTPRYLIKTRGQQVTLSCSPISGHRSVSWYQQTPGQGLQFLFEYFSETQRNKGNFPGRFSGRQFSNSRSEMNVSTLELGDSALYLCASSRGQYGYTFGSGTRLTVV.

In DNA form, the CDR3 reads TGTGCAGCAAGTTGGGGTATAGCGCGCCACCAAGAGACCCAGTACTTC. Amino acids: CAASWGIARHQETQYF. The rearrangement uses TRBV12-2 and TRBJ2-5; TRBD2 was called by the table and not checked on the DNA. TRBV12-2 is recorded as a pseudogene. The CDR3 covers 16 residues.

This clone has a count of ten or more. The V call is TRBV7-2, the J call TRBJ1-2; 8 positions match TRBD1. Germline CDR1 reads SGHTA; CDR2 reads FQGNSA. The CDR3 is 11 residues long. J gave up 10 bases and V 3 bases, and 1 base lay outside the gene matches. The CDR3 sequence: CASSLGQVYTF. The CDR3 DNA reads TGTGCCAGCAGCTTGGGACAGGTCTACACCTTC.

The chain couples TRBV6-6 to TRBJ1-1, with 7 bases lining up with TRBD1. The CDR3 has 14 amino acids. The trim removed 5 bases at V and 1 base at J, leaving 4 bases unmatched. Germline V gene lookup returns CDR1 MNHNY and CDR2 SVGAGI (reference sequence). The CDR3 loop is CASSHRGENTEAFF. CDR3 DNA sequence: TGTGCCAGCAGTCACAGGGGTGAGAACACTGAAGCTTTCTTT.

The DNA of the CDR3 is TGTGCCAGCAGCAAGTGGACTAGCGGGGTCTACAATGAGCAGTTCTTC. Encoded protein: CASSKWTSGVYNEQFF. The chain is built from TRBV9 and TRBJ2-1; 12 positions match TRBD2. J was trimmed by 3 bases and V by 4 bases; bases with no gene match: 5. CDR3 length: 16 amino acids. Germline-derived CDR1 and CDR2 are SGDLS and YYNGEE.

Comments on this clone: Other DNA sequences from this sample encode an identical CDR3 as well. The chain links TRBV30 to TRBJ1-5; no clear D gene. Trimming cost V 2 bases and J 4 bases, with 9 bases left between them. The CDR3 extends over 13 amino acids. CDR1 is GTSNPN and CDR2 is SVGIG in the germline V gene (reference sequence). CDR3 bases: TGTGCCTGGAGTACACGGGAGAATCAGCCCCAGCATTTT. Its translation is CAWSTRENQPQHF.

CDR3: CASSLGGGGWRTEAFF. The CDR3 nucleotides are TGCGCCAGCAGCTTGGGTGGAGGGGGCTGGAGGACTGAAGCTTTCTTT. This chain connects TRBV5-1 to TRBJ1-1; 7 nucleotides align to TRBD1. The V gene's germline CDR1 is SGHRS and CDR2 YFSETQ. J gave up 5 bases and V 0 bases, and 10 bases lay outside the gene matches. The CDR3 has 16 amino acids.

The chain joins TRBV5-1 to TRBJ1-5; D possibly corresponds to TRBD1 (5 bases). Trimming removed 10 bases at V and 6 bases at J, with 20 bases between. Germline lookup yields CDR1 SGHRS and CDR2 YFSETQ. The CDR3 totals 14 residues. The CDR3 loop is CARRRRGGSQPQHF. CDR3 nucleotides: TGCGCCCGCCGCCGGCGGGGGGGGAGTCAGCCCCAGCATTTT.